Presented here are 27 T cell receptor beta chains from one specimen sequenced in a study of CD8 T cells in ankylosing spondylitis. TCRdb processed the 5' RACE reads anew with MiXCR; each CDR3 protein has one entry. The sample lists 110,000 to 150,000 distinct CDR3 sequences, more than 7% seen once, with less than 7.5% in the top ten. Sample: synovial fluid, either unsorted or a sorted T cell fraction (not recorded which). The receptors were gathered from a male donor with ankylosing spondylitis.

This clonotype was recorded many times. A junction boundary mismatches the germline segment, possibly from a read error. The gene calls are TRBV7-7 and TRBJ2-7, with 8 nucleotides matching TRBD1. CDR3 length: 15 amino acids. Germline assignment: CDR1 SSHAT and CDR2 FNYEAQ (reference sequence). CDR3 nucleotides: TGTGCTAGCAGCTTAGCGGAGGGACAGGTGTACGAGCAGTACTTC. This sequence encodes CASSLAEGQVYEQYF.

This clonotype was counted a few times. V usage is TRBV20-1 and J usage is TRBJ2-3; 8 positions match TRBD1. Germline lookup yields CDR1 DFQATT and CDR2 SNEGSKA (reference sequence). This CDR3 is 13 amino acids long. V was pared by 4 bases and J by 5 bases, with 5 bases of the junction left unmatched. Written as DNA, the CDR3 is TGCAGTGCTATCCAGGGGGCGGGAGATACGCAGTATTTT. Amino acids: CSAIQGAGDTQYF.

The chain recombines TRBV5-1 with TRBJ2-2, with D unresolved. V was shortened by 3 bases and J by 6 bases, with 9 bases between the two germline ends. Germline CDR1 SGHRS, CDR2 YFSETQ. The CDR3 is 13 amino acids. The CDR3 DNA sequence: TGCGCCAGCAGCTCAACATCCTCCGGGGAGCTGTTTTTT. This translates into CASSSTSSGELFF.

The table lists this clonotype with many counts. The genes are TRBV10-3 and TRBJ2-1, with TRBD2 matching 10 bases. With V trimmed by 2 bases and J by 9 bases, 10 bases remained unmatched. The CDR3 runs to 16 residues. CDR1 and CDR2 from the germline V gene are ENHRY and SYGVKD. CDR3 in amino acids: CAISEPAGGPLGEQFF. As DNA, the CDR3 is TGTGCCATCAGTGAGCCAGCGGGAGGGCCCTTGGGTGAGCAGTTCTTC.

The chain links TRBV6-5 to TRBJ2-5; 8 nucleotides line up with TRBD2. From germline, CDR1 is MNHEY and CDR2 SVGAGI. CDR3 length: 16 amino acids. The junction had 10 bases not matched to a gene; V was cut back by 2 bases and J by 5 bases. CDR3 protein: CASSYRPGTRAETQYF. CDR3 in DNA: TGTGCCAGCAGTTACCGTCCCGGGACTAGGGCGGAGACCCAGTACTTC.

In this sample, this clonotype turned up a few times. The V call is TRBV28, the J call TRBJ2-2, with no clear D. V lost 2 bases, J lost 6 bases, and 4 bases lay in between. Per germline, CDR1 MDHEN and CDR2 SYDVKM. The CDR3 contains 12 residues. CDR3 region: CASSLASGELFF. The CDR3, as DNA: TGTGCCAGCAGTTTAGCGTCCGGGGAGCTGTTTTTT.

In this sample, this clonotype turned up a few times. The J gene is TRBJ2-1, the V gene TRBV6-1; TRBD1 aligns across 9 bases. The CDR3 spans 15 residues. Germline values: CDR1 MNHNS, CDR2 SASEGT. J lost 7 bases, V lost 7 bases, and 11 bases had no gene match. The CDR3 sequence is CASNAGTGMVNEQFF. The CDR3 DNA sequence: TGTGCCAGCAACGCAGGGACAGGGATGGTAAATGAGCAGTTCTTC.

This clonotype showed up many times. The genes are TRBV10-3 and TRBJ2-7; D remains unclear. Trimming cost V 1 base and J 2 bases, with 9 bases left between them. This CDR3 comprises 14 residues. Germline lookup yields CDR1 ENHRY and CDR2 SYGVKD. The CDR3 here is CAISEFPGTYEQYF. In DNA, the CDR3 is TGTGCCATCAGTGAGTTCCCGGGCACCTACGAGCAGTACTTC.

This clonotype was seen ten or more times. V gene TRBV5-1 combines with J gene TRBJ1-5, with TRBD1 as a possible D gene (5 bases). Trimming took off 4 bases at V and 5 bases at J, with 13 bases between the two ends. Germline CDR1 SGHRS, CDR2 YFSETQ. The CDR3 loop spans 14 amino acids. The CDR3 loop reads CASSPGWGDQPQHF. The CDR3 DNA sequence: TGCGCCAGCAGCCCCGGTTGGGGGGATCAGCCCCAGCATTTT.

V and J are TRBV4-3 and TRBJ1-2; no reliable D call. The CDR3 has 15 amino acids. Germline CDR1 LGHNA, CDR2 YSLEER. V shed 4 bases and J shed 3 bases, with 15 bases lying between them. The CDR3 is CASSLYLAGDYGYTF. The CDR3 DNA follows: TGCGCCAGCAGCCTGTATCTGGCAGGAGACTATGGCTACACCTTC.

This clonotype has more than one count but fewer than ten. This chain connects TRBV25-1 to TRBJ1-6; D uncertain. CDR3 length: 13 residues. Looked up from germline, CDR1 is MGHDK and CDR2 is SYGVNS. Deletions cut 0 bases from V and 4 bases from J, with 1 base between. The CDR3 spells CASSEYYNSPLHF. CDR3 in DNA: TGTGCCAGCAGTGAATATTATAATTCACCCCTCCACTTT.

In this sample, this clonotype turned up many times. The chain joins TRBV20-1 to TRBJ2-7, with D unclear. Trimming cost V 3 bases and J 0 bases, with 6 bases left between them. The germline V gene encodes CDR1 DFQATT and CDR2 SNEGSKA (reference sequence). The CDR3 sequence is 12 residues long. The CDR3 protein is CSARTYSYEQYF. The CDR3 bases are TGCAGTGCTAGGACGTACTCCTACGAGCAGTACTTC.

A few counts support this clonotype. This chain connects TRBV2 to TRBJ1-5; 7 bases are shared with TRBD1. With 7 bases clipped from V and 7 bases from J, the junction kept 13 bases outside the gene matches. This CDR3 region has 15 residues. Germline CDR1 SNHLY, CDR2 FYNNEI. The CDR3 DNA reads TGTGCCAGCAATTCCGACAGGGTTGGAAACCAGCCCCAGCATTTT. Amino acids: CASNSDRVGNQPQHF.

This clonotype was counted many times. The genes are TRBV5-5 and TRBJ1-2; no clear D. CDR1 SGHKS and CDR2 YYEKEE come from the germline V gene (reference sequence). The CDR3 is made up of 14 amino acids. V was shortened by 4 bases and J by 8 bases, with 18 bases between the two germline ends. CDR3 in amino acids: CASSRWTRMEGYTF. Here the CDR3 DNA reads TGTGCCAGCAGCAGGTGGACTAGAATGGAGGGCTACACCTTC.

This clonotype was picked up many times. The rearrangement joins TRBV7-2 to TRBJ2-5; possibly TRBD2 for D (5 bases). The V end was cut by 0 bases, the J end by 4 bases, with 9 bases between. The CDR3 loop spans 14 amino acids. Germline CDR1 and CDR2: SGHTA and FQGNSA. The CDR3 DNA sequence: TGTGCCAGCAGCTTAGCGGTCGGAGGAGAGACCCAGTACTTC. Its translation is CASSLAVGGETQYF. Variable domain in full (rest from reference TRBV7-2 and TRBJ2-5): GAGVSQSPSNKVTEKGKDVELRCDPISGHTALYWYRQSLGQGLEFLIYFQGNSAPDKSGLPSDRFSAERTGGSVSTLTIQRTQQEDSAVYLCASSLAVGGETQYFGPGTRLLVL.

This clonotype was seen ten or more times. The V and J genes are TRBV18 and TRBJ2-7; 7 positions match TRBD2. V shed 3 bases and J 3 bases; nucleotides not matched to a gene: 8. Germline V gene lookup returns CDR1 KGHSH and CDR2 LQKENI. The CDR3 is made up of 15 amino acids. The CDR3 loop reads CASSPPASGVYEQYF. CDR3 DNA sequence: TGTGCCAGCTCACCTCCTGCTAGCGGAGTCTACGAGCAGTACTTC.

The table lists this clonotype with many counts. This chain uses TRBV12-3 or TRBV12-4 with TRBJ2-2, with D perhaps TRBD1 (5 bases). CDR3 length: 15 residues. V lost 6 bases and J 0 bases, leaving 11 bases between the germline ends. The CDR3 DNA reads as TGTGCCAGCAGCCCGATAGGGGCGAACACCGGGGAGCTGTTTTTT. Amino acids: CASSPIGANTGELFF.

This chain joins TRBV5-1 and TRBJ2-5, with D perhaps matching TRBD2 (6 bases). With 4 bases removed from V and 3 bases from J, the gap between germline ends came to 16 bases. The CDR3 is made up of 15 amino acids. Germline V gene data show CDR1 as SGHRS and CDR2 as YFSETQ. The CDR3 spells CASSPEVAEEETQYF. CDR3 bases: TGCGCCAGCAGCCCCGAGGTAGCGGAAGAAGAGACCCAGTACTTC.

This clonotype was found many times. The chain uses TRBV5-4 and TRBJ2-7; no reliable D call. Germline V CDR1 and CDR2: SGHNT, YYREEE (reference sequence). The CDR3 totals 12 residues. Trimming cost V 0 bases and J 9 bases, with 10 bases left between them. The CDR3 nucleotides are TGTGCCAGCAGCTTGGATGGGTTTGGGCAGTACTTC. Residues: CASSLDGFGQYF.

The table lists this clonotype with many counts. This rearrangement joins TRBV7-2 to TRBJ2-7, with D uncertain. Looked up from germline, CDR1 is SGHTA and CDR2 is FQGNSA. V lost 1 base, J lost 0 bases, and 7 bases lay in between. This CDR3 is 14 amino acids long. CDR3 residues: CASSLDHLSYEQYF. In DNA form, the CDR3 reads TGTGCCAGCAGCTTAGACCACCTCTCCTACGAGCAGTACTTC.

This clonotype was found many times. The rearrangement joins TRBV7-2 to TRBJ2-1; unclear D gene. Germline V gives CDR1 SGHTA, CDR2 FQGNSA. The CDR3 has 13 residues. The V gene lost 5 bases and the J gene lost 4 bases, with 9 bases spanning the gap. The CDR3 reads CASSAQVYNEQFF. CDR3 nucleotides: TGTGCCAGCAGCGCCCAGGTGTACAATGAGCAGTTCTTC.

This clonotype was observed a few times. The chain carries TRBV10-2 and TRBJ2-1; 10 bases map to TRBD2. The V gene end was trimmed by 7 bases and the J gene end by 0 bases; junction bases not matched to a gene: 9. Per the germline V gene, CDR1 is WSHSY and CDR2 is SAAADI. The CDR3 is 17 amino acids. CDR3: CASTIAGGLPSYNEQFF. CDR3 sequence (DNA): TGCGCCAGCACCATAGCGGGGGGCCTCCCCTCCTACAATGAGCAGTTCTTC.

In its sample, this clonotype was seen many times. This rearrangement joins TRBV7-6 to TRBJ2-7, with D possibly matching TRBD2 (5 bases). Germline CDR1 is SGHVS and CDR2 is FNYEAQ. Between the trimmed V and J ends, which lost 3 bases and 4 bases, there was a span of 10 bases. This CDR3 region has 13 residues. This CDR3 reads CASSFGVGYEQYF. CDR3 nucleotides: TGTGCCAGCAGCTTCGGGGTAGGGTACGAGCAGTACTTC.

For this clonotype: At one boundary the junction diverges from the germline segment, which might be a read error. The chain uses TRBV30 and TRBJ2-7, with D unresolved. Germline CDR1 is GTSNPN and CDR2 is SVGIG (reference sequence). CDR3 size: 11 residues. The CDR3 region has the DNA TGTGCCTGGAGTGTATCCCCTGCTATCCTTTTC. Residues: CAWSVSPAILF.

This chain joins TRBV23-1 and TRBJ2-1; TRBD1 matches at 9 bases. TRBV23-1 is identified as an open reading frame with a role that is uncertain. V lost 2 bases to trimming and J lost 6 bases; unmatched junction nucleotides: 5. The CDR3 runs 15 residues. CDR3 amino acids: CASSQPGQGGNEQFF. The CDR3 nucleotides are TGCGCCAGCAGTCAACCGGGACAGGGAGGCAATGAGCAGTTCTTC.

Written as DNA, the CDR3 is TGCAGTGCTAGACATATCAAGACACCAGAAGCTTTCTTT. Its translation is CSARHIKTPEAFF. The gene calls are TRBV20-1 and TRBJ1-1; D gene uncertain. The CDR3 covers 13 residues. Germline V gene lookup returns CDR1 DFQATT and CDR2 SNEGSKA (reference sequence). V shed 2 bases and J shed 8 bases, with 15 bases lying between them.

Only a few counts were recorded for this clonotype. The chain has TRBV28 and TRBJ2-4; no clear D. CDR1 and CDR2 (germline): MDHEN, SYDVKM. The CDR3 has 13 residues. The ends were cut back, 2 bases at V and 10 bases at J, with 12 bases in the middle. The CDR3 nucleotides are TGTGCCAGCAGTTTACCCTTCAAAACAATTCAGTACTTC. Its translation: CASSLPFKTIQYF. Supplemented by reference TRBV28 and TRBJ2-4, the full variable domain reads DVKVTQSSRYLVKRTGEKVFLECVQDMDHENMFWYRQDPGLGLRLIYFSYDVKMKEKGDIPEGYSVSREKKERFSLILESASTNQTSMYLCASSLPFKTIQYFGAGTRLSVL.